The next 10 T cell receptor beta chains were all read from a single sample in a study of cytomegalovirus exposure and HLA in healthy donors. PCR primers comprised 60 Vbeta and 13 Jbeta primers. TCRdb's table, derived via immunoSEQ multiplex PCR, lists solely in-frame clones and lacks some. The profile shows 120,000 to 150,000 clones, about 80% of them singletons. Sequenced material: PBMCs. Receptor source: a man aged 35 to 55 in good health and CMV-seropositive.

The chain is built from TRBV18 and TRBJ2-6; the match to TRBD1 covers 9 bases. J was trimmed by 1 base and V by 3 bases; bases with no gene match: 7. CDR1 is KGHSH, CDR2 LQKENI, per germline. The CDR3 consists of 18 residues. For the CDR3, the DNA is TGTGCCAGCTCACCGGGACAGGGTCCGTCGTCTGGGGCCAACGTCCTGACTTTC. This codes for CASSPGQGPSSGANVLTF.

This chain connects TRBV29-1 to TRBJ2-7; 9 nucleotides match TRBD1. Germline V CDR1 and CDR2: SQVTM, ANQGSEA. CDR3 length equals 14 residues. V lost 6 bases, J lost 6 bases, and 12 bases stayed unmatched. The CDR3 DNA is TGCAGCGTCGGATCAGGGACAGGGCGAGGCGAGCAGTACTTC. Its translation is CSVGSGTGRGEQYF.

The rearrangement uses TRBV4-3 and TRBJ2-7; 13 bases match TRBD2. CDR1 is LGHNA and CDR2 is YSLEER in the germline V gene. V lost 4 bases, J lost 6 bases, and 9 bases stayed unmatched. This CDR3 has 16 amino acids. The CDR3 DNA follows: TGCGCCAGCAGCCCCTTAACTAGCGGGAGGGAGGCCGAGCAGTACTTC. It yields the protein CASSPLTSGREAEQYF.

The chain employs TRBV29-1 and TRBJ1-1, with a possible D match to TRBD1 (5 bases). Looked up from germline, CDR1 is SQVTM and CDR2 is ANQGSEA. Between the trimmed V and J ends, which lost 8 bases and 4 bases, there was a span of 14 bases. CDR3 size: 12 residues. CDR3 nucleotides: TGCAGCCTAGCGAGGGGCATCACTGAAGCTTTCTTT. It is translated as CSLARGITEAFF.

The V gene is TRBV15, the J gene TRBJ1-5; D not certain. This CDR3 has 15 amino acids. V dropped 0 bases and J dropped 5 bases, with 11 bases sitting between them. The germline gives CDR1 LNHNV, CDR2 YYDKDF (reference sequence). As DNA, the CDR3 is TGTGCCACCAGCAGAGATTGGCAGAGGGATCAGCCCCAGCATTTT. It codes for CATSRDWQRDQPQHF.

The DNA of the CDR3 is TGTGCCAGCAGCGGAGCTCGGCTAGCGGAGTACAATGAGCAGTTCTTC. Protein: CASSGARLAEYNEQFF. This chain joins TRBV7-8 and TRBJ2-1; 7 bases line up with TRBD2. Germline CDR1 and CDR2: SGHVS and FQNEAQ. With 5 bases clipped from V and 4 bases from J, the junction kept 11 bases outside the gene matches. The CDR3 consists of 16 residues.

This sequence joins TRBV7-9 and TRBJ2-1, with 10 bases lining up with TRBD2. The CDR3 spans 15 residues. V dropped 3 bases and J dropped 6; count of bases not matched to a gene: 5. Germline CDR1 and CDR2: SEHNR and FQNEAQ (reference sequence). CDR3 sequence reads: CASSFRLAGINEQFF. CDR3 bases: TGTGCCAGCAGCTTCAGACTAGCGGGTATCAATGAGCAGTTCTTC.

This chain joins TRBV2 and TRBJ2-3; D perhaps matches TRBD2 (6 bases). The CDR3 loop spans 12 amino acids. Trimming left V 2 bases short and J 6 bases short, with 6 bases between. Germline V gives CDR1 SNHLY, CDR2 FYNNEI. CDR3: CASSEREDTQYF. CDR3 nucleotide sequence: TGTGCCAGCAGTGAACGGGAGGATACGCAGTATTTT.

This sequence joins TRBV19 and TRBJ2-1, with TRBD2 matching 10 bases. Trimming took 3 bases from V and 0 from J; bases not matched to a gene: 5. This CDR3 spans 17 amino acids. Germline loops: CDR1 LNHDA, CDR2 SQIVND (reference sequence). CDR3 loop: CASSIEASGSSYNEQFF. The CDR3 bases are TGTGCCAGTAGTATCGAGGCTAGCGGGAGCTCCTACAATGAGCAGTTCTTC.

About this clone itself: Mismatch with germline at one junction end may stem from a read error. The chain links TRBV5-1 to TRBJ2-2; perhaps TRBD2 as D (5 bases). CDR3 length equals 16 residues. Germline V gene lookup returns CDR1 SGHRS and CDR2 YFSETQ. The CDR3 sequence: CASSLVKLGEHRGAVF. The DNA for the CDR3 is TGCGCCAGCAGCTTGGTAAAGCTGGGCGAACACCGGGGAGCTGTTTTT.